The present T cell receptor beta chain was sequenced within a study of OX40 agonist ivuxolimab in advanced cancers. Turning to the study itself: Intravenous ivuxolimab at 0.01 to 10 mg/kg was given to patients every 2 weeks.

Points on this clone: What it binds is not known.

Sequencing was performed with immunoSEQ multiplex PCR; in TCRdb, only in-frame clones are kept and a portion is missing. The sample lists under 50,000 clones, 88% occurring once. General observations from the study: Normalized expansion of T-cell clones was also low for some nonresponders.

The sample here was CD4+ or CD8+ T cells sorted from blood, taken in a trial of the OX40 agonist ivuxolimab. This TCR was recovered from an adult with an advanced solid tumor such as melanoma, head and neck, liver or kidney cancer.

CDR3 in DNA: TGTGCCAGCAGCCCCATGAACACTGAAGCTTTCTTT. It codes for CASSPMNTEAFF. This chain connects TRBV5-4 to TRBJ1-1; no reliable D call. CDR1 and CDR2 from the germline V gene are SGHNT and YYREEE (reference sequence). V was pared by 4 bases and J by 0 bases, with 4 bases between. This CDR3 contains 12 residues. Based on the CDR3 plus reference TRBV5-4 and TRBJ1-1, the full variable domain is ETGVTQSPTHLIKTRGQQVTLRCSSQSGHNTVSWYQQALGQGPQFIFQYYREEENGRGNFPPRFSGLQFPNYSSELNVNALELDDSALYLCASSPMNTEAFFGQGTRLTVV.